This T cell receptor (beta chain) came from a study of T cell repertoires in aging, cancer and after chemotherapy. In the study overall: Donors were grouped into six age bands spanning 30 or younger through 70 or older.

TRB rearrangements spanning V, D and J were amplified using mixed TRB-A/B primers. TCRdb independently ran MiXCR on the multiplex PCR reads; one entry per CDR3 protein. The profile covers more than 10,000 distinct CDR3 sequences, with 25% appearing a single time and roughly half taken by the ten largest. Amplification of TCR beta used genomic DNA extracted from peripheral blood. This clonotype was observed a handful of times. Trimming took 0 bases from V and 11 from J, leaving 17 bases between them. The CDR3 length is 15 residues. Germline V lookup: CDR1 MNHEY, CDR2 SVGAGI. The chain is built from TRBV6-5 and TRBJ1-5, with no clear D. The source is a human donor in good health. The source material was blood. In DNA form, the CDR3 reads TGTGCCAGCAGTTACTCGGGCCTTTCAACGAAAGCCCAGCATTTT. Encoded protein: CASSYSGLSTKAQHF.